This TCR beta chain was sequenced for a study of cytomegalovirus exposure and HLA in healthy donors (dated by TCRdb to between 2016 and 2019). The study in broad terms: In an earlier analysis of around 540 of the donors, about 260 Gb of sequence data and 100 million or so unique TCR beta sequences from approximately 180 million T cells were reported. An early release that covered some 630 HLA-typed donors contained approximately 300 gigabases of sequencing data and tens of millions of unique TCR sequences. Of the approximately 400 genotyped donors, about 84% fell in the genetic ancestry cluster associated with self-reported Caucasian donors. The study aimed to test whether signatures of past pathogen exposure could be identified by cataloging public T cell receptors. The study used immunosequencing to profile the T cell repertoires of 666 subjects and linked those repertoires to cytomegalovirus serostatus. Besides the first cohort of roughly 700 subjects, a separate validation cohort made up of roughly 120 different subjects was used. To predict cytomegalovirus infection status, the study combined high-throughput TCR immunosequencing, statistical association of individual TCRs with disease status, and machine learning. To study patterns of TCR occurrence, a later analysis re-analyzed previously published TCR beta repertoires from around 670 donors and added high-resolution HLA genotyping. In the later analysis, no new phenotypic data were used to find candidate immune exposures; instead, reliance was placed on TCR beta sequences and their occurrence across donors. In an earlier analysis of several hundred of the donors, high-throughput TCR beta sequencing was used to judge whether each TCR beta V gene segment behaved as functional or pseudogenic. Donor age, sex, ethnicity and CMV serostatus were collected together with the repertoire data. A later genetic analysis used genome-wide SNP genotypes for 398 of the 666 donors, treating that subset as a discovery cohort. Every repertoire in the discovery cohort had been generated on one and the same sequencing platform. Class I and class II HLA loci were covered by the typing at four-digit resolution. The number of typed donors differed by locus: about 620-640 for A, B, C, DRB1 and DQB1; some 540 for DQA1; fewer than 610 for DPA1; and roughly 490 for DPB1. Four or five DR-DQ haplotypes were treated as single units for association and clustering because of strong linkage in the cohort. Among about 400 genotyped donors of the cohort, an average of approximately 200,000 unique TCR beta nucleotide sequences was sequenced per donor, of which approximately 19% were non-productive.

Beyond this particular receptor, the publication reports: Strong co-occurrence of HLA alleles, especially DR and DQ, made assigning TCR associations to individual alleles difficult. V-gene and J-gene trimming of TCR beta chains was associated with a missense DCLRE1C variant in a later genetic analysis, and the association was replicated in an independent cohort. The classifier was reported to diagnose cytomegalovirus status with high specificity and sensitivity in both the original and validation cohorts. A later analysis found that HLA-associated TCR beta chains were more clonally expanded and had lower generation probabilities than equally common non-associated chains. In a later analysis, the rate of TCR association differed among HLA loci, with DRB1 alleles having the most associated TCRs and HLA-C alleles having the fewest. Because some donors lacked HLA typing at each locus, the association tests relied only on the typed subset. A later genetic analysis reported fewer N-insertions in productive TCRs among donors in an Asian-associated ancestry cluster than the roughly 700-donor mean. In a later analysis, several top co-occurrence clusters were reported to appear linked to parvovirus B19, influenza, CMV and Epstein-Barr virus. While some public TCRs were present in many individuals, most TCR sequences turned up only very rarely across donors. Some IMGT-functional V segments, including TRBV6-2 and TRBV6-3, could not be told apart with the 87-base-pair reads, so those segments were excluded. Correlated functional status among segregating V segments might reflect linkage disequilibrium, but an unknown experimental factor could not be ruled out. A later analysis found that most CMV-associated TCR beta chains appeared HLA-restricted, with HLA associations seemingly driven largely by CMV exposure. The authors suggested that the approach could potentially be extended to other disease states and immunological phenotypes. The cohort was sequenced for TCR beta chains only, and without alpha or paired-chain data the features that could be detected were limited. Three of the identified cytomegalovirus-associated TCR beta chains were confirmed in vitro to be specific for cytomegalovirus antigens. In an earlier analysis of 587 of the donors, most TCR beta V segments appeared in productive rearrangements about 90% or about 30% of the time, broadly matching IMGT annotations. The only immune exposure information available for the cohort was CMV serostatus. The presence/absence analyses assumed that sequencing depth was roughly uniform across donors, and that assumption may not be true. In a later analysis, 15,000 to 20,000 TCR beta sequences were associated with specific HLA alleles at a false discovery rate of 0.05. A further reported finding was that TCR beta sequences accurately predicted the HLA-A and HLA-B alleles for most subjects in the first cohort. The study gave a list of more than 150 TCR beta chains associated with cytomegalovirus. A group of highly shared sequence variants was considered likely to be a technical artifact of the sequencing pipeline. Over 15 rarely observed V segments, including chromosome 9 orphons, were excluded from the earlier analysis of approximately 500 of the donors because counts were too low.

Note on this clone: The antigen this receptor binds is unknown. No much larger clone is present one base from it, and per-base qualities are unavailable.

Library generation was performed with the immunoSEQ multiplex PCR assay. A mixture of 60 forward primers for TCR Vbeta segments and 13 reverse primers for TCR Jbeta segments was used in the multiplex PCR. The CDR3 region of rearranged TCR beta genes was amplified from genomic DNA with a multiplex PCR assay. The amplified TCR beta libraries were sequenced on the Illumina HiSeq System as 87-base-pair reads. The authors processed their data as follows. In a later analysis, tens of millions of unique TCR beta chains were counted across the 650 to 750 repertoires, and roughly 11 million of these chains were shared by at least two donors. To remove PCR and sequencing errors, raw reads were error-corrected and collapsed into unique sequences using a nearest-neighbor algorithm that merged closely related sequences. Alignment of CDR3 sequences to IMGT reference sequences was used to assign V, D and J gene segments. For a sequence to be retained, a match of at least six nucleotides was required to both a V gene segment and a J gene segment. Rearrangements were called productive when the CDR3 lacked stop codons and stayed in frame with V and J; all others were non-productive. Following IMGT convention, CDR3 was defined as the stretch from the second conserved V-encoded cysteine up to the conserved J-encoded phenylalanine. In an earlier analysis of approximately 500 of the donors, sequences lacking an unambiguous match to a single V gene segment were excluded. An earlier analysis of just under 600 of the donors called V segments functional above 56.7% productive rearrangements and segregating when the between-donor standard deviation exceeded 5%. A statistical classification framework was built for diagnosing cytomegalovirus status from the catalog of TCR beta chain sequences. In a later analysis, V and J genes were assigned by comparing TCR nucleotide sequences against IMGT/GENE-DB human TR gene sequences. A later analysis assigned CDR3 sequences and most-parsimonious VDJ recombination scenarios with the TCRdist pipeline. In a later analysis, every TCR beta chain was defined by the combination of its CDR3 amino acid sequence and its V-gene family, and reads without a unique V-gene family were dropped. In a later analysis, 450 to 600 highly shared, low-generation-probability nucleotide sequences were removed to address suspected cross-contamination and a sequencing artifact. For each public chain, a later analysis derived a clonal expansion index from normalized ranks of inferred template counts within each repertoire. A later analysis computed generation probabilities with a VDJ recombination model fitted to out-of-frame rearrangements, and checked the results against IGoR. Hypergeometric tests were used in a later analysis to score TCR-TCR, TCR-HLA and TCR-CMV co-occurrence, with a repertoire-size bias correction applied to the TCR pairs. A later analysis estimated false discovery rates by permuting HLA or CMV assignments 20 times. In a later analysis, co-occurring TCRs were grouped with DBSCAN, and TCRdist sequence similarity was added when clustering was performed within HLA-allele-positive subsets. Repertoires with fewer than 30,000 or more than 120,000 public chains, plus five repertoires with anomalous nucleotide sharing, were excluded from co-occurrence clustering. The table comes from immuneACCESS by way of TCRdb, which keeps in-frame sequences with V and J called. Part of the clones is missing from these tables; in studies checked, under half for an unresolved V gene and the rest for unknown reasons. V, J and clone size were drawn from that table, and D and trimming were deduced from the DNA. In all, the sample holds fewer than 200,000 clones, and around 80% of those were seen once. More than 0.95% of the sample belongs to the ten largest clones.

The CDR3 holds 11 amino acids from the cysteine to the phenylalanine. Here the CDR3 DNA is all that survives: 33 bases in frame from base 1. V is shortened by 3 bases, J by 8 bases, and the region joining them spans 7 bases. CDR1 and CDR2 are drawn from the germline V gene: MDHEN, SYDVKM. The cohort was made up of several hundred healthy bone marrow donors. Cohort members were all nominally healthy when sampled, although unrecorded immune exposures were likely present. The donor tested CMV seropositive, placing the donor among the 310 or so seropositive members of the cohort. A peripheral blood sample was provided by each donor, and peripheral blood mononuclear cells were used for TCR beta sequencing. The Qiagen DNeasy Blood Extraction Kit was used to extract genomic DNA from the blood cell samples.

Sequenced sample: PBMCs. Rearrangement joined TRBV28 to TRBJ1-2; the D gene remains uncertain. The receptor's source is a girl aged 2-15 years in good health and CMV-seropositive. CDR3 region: CASSLRCGYTF. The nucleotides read TGTGCCAGCAGTTTGAGGTGCGGCTACACCTTC.